The text below deals with one T cell receptor (beta chain). At the DNA level, this CDR3 is encoded by other sequences in the same sample as well. The record originates from a study of shared clonotypes between healthy human individuals. TCRdb's table, derived via immunoSEQ multiplex PCR, lists solely in-frame clones and lacks some. The sample records about 2.3 million clones, approximately 93% being singletons. The CDR3 has 14 amino acids. V shed 1 base and J 4 bases; nucleotides not matched to a gene: 4. CDR1 and CDR2 (germline): SGHRS, YFSETQ. The sequence came from a man in his late teens or twenties in good health. Some clones in this sample may be carry-over from other donors' samples. The chain couples TRBV5-1 to TRBJ2-7; 8 bases are a match to TRBD2. The material sequenced was naive CD4+ T cells from PBMCs. Described subset: CD45RA+ positively selected. CDR3 in amino acids: CASSLTSGAYEQYF. The CDR3 DNA sequence: TGCGCCAGCAGCTTGACTAGCGGAGCGTACGAGCAGTACTTC.